The 14 T cell receptor beta chains given below trace back to one sample, sequenced in a study of shared clonotypes between healthy human individuals. Profiled with immunoSEQ multiplex PCR; TCRdb holds only in-frame clones, not every one. The sample consists of 2 million to 2.5 million clones, approximately 94% of them appearing once. Material: naive CD4+ T cells sorted from blood. Subset described: CD45RA+ positively selected. The source is a man younger than 35 in good health.

This chain links TRBV7-6 with TRBJ2-1, with 13 bases lining up with TRBD2. With 5 bases clipped from V and 9 bases from J, the junction kept 7 bases outside the gene matches. The CDR3 extends over 15 amino acids. Looked up from germline, CDR1 is SGHVS and CDR2 is FNYEAQ. CDR3 in amino acids: CASSPTSGGSGEQFF. CDR3 DNA: TGTGCCAGCAGCCCGACTAGCGGGGGGTCCGGTGAGCAGTTCTTC.

This rearrangement joins TRBV7-2 to TRBJ2-5, with 7 bases identical to TRBD1. J lost 5 bases, V lost 5 bases, and 8 bases had no gene match. Germline V gives CDR1 SGHTA, CDR2 FQGNSA. This CDR3 has 14 amino acids. The CDR3 DNA reads TGTGCCAGCAGCACGGGACAGAGAGGGGAGACCCAGTACTTC. It is translated as CASSTGQRGETQYF.

V and J are TRBV2 and TRBJ1-2; a possible D gene is TRBD1 (5 bases). CDR1 is SNHLY, CDR2 FYNNEI, per germline. Between the trimmed V and J ends, which lost 8 bases and 4 bases, there was a span of 14 bases. The CDR3 runs 13 residues. The CDR3 spells CASRDGPAYGYTF. The CDR3 region has the DNA TGTGCCAGCCGGGACGGCCCCGCCTATGGCTACACCTTC.

The chain carries TRBV30 and TRBJ2-4; D not certain. Germline values: CDR1 GTSNPN, CDR2 SVGIG (reference sequence). V lost 0 bases and J 0 bases, leaving 18 bases between the germline ends. This CDR3 is 18 amino acids long. The CDR3 region has the DNA TGTGCCTGGAGTGTAGGAACTGCTAGGACCTTAGCCAAAAACATTCAGTACTTC. It codes for CAWSVGTARTLAKNIQYF.

The V gene is TRBV25-1, the J gene TRBJ2-1; D unresolved. The germline CDR1 and CDR2 sequences are MGHDK and SYGVNS. Trimming pared 1 base from V and 2 bases from J, leaving 12 bases between. The CDR3 runs 16 residues. CDR3 in amino acids: CASSESGGFPYNEQFF. CDR3 coding DNA: TGTGCCAGCAGTGAATCTGGTGGGTTTCCCTACAATGAGCAGTTCTTC.

The chain combines TRBV6-6 with TRBJ2-7; perhaps TRBD1 as D (5 bases). Germline V gene sequence: CDR1 MNHNY, CDR2 SVGAGI (reference sequence). There are 15 residues in the CDR3. V was clipped by 6 bases and J by 0 bases, with 15 bases between them. This chain's CDR3 is CASSHIGDSSYEQYF. CDR3 sequence (DNA): TGTGCCAGCAGCCATATAGGGGATAGCTCCTACGAGCAGTACTTC.

The CDR3: CASSKKREGHRFF. CDR3 coding DNA: TGTGCCAGCAGCAAAAAGCGGGAGGGCCATAGGTTCTTC. The chain uses TRBV21-1 and TRBJ2-1; TRBD2 is the table's D call, not checked against the DNA. TRBV21-1 corresponds to a pseudogene. The CDR3 runs 13 residues.

The chain employs TRBV27 and TRBJ2-7; D remains unclear. The length of the CDR3 is 15 residues. V was clipped by 0 bases and J by 2 bases, with 11 bases between them. CDR1 is MNHEY and CDR2 is SMNVEV in the germline V gene (reference sequence). CDR3 sequence reads: CASSLSRLPTYEQYF. The CDR3 bases are TGTGCCAGCAGTTTATCGAGGCTACCAACCTACGAGCAGTACTTC.

The chain couples TRBV11-2 to TRBJ2-1; 13 bases match TRBD2. Germline V gene sequence: CDR1 SGHAT, CDR2 FQNNGV. Trimming at V came to 1 base and at J to 8 bases, leaving 5 bases not matched to a gene. The CDR3 runs 16 residues. The CDR3 loop reads CASSLVLAGGSDEQFF. The CDR3 DNA reads TGTGCCAGCAGCTTAGTACTAGCGGGAGGGTCTGATGAGCAGTTCTTC.

The chain is built from TRBV29-1 and TRBJ2-7; 12 bases are a match to TRBD1. V dropped 7 bases and J dropped 6; count of bases not matched to a gene: 7. This CDR3 comprises 13 residues. In germline, CDR1 is SQVTM, CDR2 ANQGSEA. CDR3 DNA: TGCAGCGGTACCGGGACAGGGGGCCTCGAGCAGTACTTC. Its protein is CSGTGTGGLEQYF.

V usage is TRBV6-5 and J usage is TRBJ2-3; no reliable D call. CDR3 length equals 14 residues. Germline V gene data show CDR1 as MNHEY and CDR2 as SVGAGI. V was trimmed by 8 bases and J by 4 bases, leaving 16 bases between them. The CDR3 spells CASGSVYDADTQYF. The CDR3 coding sequence is TGTGCCAGCGGGTCCGTGTATGATGCAGATACGCAGTATTTT.

V is TRBV19 and J is TRBJ2-7, with TRBD1 identical over 7 bases. The V gene's germline CDR1 is LNHDA and CDR2 SQIVND (reference sequence). The trim removed 3 bases at V and 6 bases at J, leaving 2 bases unmatched. The CDR3 is 12 residues long. CDR3 loop: CASSIRTGEQYF. Here the CDR3 DNA reads TGTGCCAGTAGTATTCGGACAGGCGAGCAGTACTTC.

The chain couples TRBV29-1 to TRBJ1-1; no definite D call. CDR1 and CDR2 (germline): SQVTM, ANQGSEA. This CDR3 is 13 amino acids long. The V and J ends lost 4 bases and 0 bases respectively, with 9 bases between them. The CDR3 loop reads CSVGEPMNTEAFF. The CDR3 DNA is TGCAGCGTTGGTGAGCCGATGAACACTGAAGCTTTCTTT.

For this clone: Other DNA sequences in the sample encode the same CDR3. This chain links TRBV30 with TRBJ1-3, with D uncertain. Trimming cost V 2 bases and J 2 bases, with 7 bases left between them. This CDR3 is 13 amino acids long. The V gene's germline CDR1 is GTSNPN and CDR2 SVGIG (reference sequence). The CDR3 nucleotides are TGTGCCTGGAGTCCGGCGGCTGGAAACACCATATATTTT. Amino acids: CAWSPAAGNTIYF.